This T cell receptor (beta chain) derives from a study of blood T cell repertoires in COVID-19. The CDR3 has 16 residues. Germline lookup yields CDR1 MNHEY and CDR2 SVGAGI. The ends were cut back, 4 bases at V and 4 bases at J, with 19 bases in the middle. This clone was detected only a few times. In the authors' workflow: Nucleated cell number was recorded as an estimate derived from reference gene primer amplification. Only in-frame clones appear in the TCRdb table, and some are missing; sequencing was by immunoSEQ multiplex PCR. V and J calls plus clone size are reproduced from that table; the DNA served to infer D and trimming. Of a few hundred thousand clones in the sample, more than 75% were seen once.

The V call is TRBV6-5, the J call TRBJ1-1, with D tentatively TRBD1 (5 bases). The sequence derives from a woman between 45 and 60 years old who had recovered from COVID-19. Sequences were obtained from PBMCs or T cells enriched from blood (not recorded which). In nucleotides, the CDR3 is TGTGCCAGCAGTTCGCTCAGGAGACAGTCGGGCACTGAAGCTTTCTTT. Translating it yields CASSSLRRQSGTEAFF.